These T cell receptor beta chains were read from a single sample in a study of OX40 agonist ivuxolimab in advanced cancers. This table comes from immunoSEQ multiplex PCR, and its TCRdb copy is limited to in-frame clones, with some not included. The data show 45,000 to 60,000 clones, approximately 92% seen once. The sample was CD4+ or CD8+ T cells sorted from blood, taken in a trial of the OX40 agonist ivuxolimab. All receptors derive from an adult with an advanced solid tumor such as melanoma, head and neck, liver or kidney cancer. Each CDR3 is given with its conserved first and last residue. D genes are given only for firm matches. Expanded clones get a size class; other rows say once, few or many, or leave the size out.

TRBV7-2,few,TRBJ1-3,-,CASSLRGTGNTIYF,TGTGCCAGCAGCTTACGGGGTACTGGAAACACCATATATTTT
TRBV18,-,TRBJ2-1,-,CASSAVASSYSYNEQFF,TGTGCCAGCTCAGCTGTCGCTAGCAGTTACTCCTACAATGAGCAGTTCTTC
TRBV7-6,many,TRBJ2-7,TRBD1,CASSLRQGNEQYF,TGTGCCAGCAGCCTCCGACAGGGCAACGAGCAGTACTTC
TRBV4-3,-,TRBJ2-3,-,CASSQEGERDTQYF,TGCGCCAGCAGCCAAGAAGGTGAGAGAGATACGCAGTATTTT
TRBV6-5,-,TRBJ2-1,-,CASSYMGQRPYNEQFF,TGTGCCAGCAGTTACATGGGTCAGCGGCCCTACAATGAGCAGTTCTTC
TRBV27,-,TRBJ2-1,-,CASTPGPGPSYNEQFF,TGTGCCAGCACTCCCGGTCCGGGACCCTCCTACAATGAGCAGTTCTTC
TRBV28,-,TRBJ1-1,-,CASSSTDEKNTEAFF,TGTGCCAGCAGCTCGACAGACGAGAAAAACACTGAAGCTTTCTTT
TRBV9,-,TRBJ2-7,-,CASSAYLVTEQYF,TGTGCCAGCAGCGCATATCTAGTCACCGAGCAGTACTTC
TRBV27,-,TRBJ2-3,-,CASSFLPSMGPDTQYF,TGTGCCAGCAGTTTTTTACCGTCGATGGGCCCAGATACGCAGTATTTT
TRBV27,-,TRBJ2-5,-,CASSLSPGSQETQYF,TGTGCCAGCAGTTTATCGCCGGGGTCGCAAGAGACCCAGTACTTC
TRBV6-5,-,TRBJ2-3,-,CASGWGTQTDTQYF,TGTGCCAGCGGTTGGGGTACCCAAACAGATACGCAGTATTTT
TRBV4-3,-,TRBJ2-3,TRBD2,CASSQALAAYSTDTQYF,TGCGCCAGCAGCCAAGCACTAGCGGCATACAGCACAGATACGCAGTATTTT
TRBV27,-,TRBJ2-7,-,CASSFVGAGEQYF,TGTGCCAGCAGTTTTGTGGGGGCGGGCGAGCAGTACTTC
TRBV14,-,TRBJ2-1,TRBD1,CASSLQGETENEQFF,TGTGCCAGCAGCCTACAGGGGGAGACTGAAAATGAGCAGTTCTTC
TRBV29-1,-,TRBJ1-2,-,CSVPPGADYGYTF,TGCAGCGTTCCTCCAGGGGCGGACTATGGCTACACCTTC
TRBV27,-,TRBJ1-4,-,CASSLIPPGSTNEKLFF,TGTGCCAGCAGTCTAATCCCCCCAGGGTCAACTAATGAAAAACTGTTTTTT